This TCR beta chain was identified in a study of shared clonotypes between healthy human individuals (dated by TCRdb to 2019 to 2021). With respect to the entire study: A couple of women and a few men aged 18 to 49 years were included in the cohort. Libraries were prepared and TCR repertoires were sequenced by different laboratories using diverse techniques, in order to increase sequencing depth and limit assay-specific biases. The study deeply sequenced blood TCR repertoires of five healthy adults to estimate repertoire size and the extent of clonotype sharing between individuals. For each donor, CD4 naive and CD4 memory were each given three plates, CD8 naive was given two plates, and CD8 memory was given one plate. Leukapheresis yielded between about 0.85 and 10 billion PBMCs per donor. General findings and caveats noted by the study authors: Only blood was sampled, and tissue TCR repertoires likely differ from those in blood. Estimated clonotype richness was generally larger for naive than for memory subsets. Based on pairwise subsampling, the degree of clonotype sharing among donors was expected to be affected by sequencing depth. The small number of donors limited the genetic and exposure-history diversity represented. Sharing across several donors was observed for about 5% of naive CD4, around 3.5% of naive CD8, about 2.3% of memory CD4, and over 0.3% of memory CD8 clonotypes. Higher generation probabilities were observed for clonotypes shared by all four sorted-subset donors than for non-shared clonotypes. Even with the large sequencing depth, rarefaction of the sorted-subset datasets indicated that sequencing was incomplete.

The donors were healthy, HIV-negative adults who had no recently reported acute infections or vaccinations. Every donor was a Caucasian adult residing in Nashville, Tennessee, USA. CD4+ T cells were enriched by magnetic negative selection, after which naive cells were positively selected on CD45RA and the negative fraction was taken as the memory subset. Blood was collected by leukapheresis, and PBMCs were isolated by Ficoll-Histopaque density gradient centrifugation and then cryopreserved in liquid nitrogen vapor phase. Purity and quantity of every magnetically sorted T cell population were checked by analytical flow cytometry. Each sorted fraction had its genomic DNA isolated and then quantified by UV absorbance on a Nanodrop 2000c. TCR CDR3 regions were amplified from genomic DNA by multiplex PCR using the deep immunoSEQ assay. For each cell subset, the extracted genomic DNA was distributed evenly across all wells of several immunoSEQ 96-well plates, and each plate served as one replicate. For sorted subsets, each replicate PCR was loaded with approximately 0.2 ug genomic DNA, equivalent to approximately 27,000 T cell genomes. Purified libraries were quantified with a Qubit 3.0 fluorometer, sized on a Bioanalyzer 2100, and re-quantified with the KAPA Library Quantification kit. A separate single-read 150-cycle Illumina NextSeq 550 flow cell was used to sequence each immunoSEQ 96-well plate. Processing in the source paper ran as follows. Because only junctional sequences without quality scores were contained in the immunoSEQ output, filtering matching that applied to full-length reads could not be performed. To assign V/J genes and CDR3, sequences were annotated using PyIR, a Python wrapper for IgBLAST v1.9, with IMGT germline references. Reads were filtered out if the reads had weak V/J assignments (E-value above 1e-6), no CDR3, stop codons, out-of-frame junctions, or ambiguous translated residues. V3J clonotypes were defined by identical inferred V gene, J gene, and CDR3 amino acid sequence. To compute the percentage overlap between repertoires, the number of shared unique clonotypes was divided by the size of the smaller repertoire. Repertoire richness was assessed with RTK rarefaction, the Chao1 estimator, and Recon v2.1 estimates of unobserved clonotypes. OLGA was used to compute generation probabilities for all TCRbeta clonotypes that the gDNA method yielded from several donors. TCRdb's version of the immuneACCESS table is confined to in-frame rearrangements and falls short of the full clone set. An unresolved V gene accounts for under half of the shortfall where checked; the remainder is of unknown origin. The V and J calls and clone size are taken from that table; D and trimming were inferred from the DNA. The sample yields approximately 980,000 clones; approximately 80% were counted once. Nearly 1.5% of the sample goes to the ten largest clones.

Note on this clone: The antigen it recognizes is unknown. Base qualities are missing; no much larger clone stands one base away. At the DNA level, this CDR3 is encoded by other sequences in the same sample as well.

Relative to germline, V is 6 bases shorter and J is 2 bases shorter, with 10 bases between their ends. The germline V gene specifies SGHTA as CDR1 and FQGNSA as CDR2. From the cysteine through the phenylalanine, the CDR3 covers 13 amino acids. Only the CDR3 DNA is retained, 39 bases long and in frame from the first base. The sequenced sample consisted of memory CD4+ T cells sorted from blood. The cell subset or site label of this sample denotes: CD45RA-negative fraction. The chain was built from TRBV7-2 and TRBJ1-1; no D gene can be assigned with confidence. The receptor was derived from a man between 18 and 29 years old in good health. The CDR3 region: CASSLGQNTEAFF. The DNA is TGTGCCAGCAGTCTCGGGCAAAACACTGAAGCTTTCTTT.